The T cell receptor (beta chain) described here comes from a study of cytomegalovirus exposure and HLA in healthy donors. General observations from the study: Analyses of presence and absence presupposed an approximately uniform sequencing depth across donors.

As for this clone: Its antigen is not identified.

The CDR3 length is 17 residues. The V and J ends lost 0 bases and 4 bases, in that order; junction bases with no gene match: 10. There were likely unrecorded immune exposures, though donors were nominally healthy when sampled. Primers included in the PCR were 60 Vbeta and 13 Jbeta primers. Clones were read by immunoSEQ multiplex PCR, and TCRdb kept only the in-frame ones, dropping some. The data hold around 78,000 clones, with around 60% observed a single time. Sequencing input: PBMCs. This clonotype was obtained from a young man in good health and CMV-seropositive. The chain employs TRBV5-3 and TRBJ2-7, with 10 bases aligning to TRBD1. TRBV5-3 carries the ORF label, with uncertain function. As DNA, the CDR3 is TGTGCCAGAAGCTTGGGACAGGGGGCACTTTTTGGGTACGAGCAGTACTTC. Its translation: CARSLGQGALFGYEQYF.